The clone carrying this T cell receptor (beta chain) occurred a few times. The data belong to a study of blood T cell repertoires in COVID-19. Germline loops: CDR1 LNHDA, CDR2 SQIVND (reference sequence). The CDR3 runs to 16 residues. Trimming cost V 5 bases and J 3 bases; bases outside gene matches: 13. Profiled with immunoSEQ multiplex PCR; TCRdb holds only in-frame clones, not every one. The table has about 230,000 clones, 80% to 90% seen once. The clonotype comes from a man aged 40-55 years with active or convalescent COVID-19. Sequencing used peripheral blood. The rearrangement links TRBV19 to TRBJ2-7; 7 bases agree with TRBD2. This chain's CDR3 is CASSWVAGGFGYEQYF. CDR3 DNA: TGTGCCAGTAGTTGGGTAGCGGGTGGTTTCGGCTACGAGCAGTACTTC.